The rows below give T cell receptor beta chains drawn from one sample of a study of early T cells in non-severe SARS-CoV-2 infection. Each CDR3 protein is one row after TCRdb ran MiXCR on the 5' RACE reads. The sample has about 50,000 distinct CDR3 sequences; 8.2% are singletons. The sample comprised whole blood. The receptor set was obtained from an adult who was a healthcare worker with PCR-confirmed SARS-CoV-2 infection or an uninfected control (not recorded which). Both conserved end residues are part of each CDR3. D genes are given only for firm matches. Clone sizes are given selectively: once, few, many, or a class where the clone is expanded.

cdr3_aa: CAISLGTDYGYTF
cdr3_nt: TGTGCCATCAGTCTCGGGACGGACTATGGCTACACCTTC
clone_size: many
j_call: TRBJ1-2
v_call: TRBV10-3
d_call: -

cdr3_aa: CASSLAGRKNTIYF
cdr3_nt: TGTGCCAGCAGCTTAGCCGGACGTAAAAACACCATATATTTT
clone_size: -
j_call: TRBJ1-3
v_call: TRBV11-3
d_call: -

cdr3_aa: CASSQKIGQGALDEQFF
cdr3_nt: TGTGCCAGCAGCCAAAAGATAGGGCAGGGGGCGTTGGATGAGCAGTTCTTC
clone_size: many
j_call: TRBJ2-1
v_call: TRBV14
d_call: TRBD1

cdr3_aa: CASSLSGGRTEAFF
cdr3_nt: TGTGCCAGCAGCCTAAGTGGGGGCCGCACTGAAGCTTTCTTT
clone_size: many
j_call: TRBJ1-1
v_call: TRBV3-1
d_call: -

cdr3_aa: CASRSADTNYGYTF
cdr3_nt: TGTGCCAGCCGTTCGGCAGATACTAACTATGGCTACACCTTC
clone_size: many
j_call: TRBJ1-2
v_call: TRBV28
d_call: -

cdr3_aa: CSARPRQTFSTDTQYF
cdr3_nt: TGCAGTGCTAGACCGAGACAGACGTTTAGCACAGATACGCAGTATTTT
clone_size: many
j_call: TRBJ2-3
v_call: TRBV20-1
d_call: -

cdr3_aa: CASKRPLAGTQYF
cdr3_nt: TGTGCCAGCAAGCGCCCACTAGCGGGTACGCAGTATTTT
clone_size: many
j_call: TRBJ2-3
v_call: TRBV11-2
d_call: TRBD2

cdr3_aa: CASSPRSGRPSYEQYF
cdr3_nt: TGTGCCAGCAGCCCCAGGAGCGGGAGGCCCTCCTACGAGCAGTACTTC
clone_size: many
j_call: TRBJ2-7
v_call: TRBV7-2
d_call: TRBD2

cdr3_aa: CASSSTGLGYEQYF
cdr3_nt: TGTGCCAGCAGCTCGACAGGGCTCGGGTACGAGCAGTACTTC
clone_size: few
j_call: TRBJ2-7
v_call: TRBV7-8
d_call: TRBD1

cdr3_aa: CASSLGTTQETQYF
cdr3_nt: TGTGCCAGCAGCTTGGGGACTACACAAGAGACCCAGTACTTC
clone_size: few
j_call: TRBJ2-5
v_call: TRBV5-4
d_call: -

cdr3_aa: CSPRLAVYNEQFF
cdr3_nt: TGCAGCCCTCGGCTAGCGGTTTACAATGAGCAGTTCTTC
clone_size: many
j_call: TRBJ2-1
v_call: TRBV29-1
d_call: TRBD2

cdr3_aa: CSVYGRNSQETQYF
cdr3_nt: TGCAGTGTTTATGGTCGGAATTCCCAAGAGACCCAGTACTTC
clone_size: many
j_call: TRBJ2-5
v_call: TRBV20-1
d_call: -

cdr3_aa: CASSVGGYNEQFF
cdr3_nt: TGTGCCAGCAGCGTCGGGGGTTACAATGAGCAGTTCTTC
clone_size: -
j_call: TRBJ2-1
v_call: TRBV11-3
d_call: -

cdr3_aa: CSARGRQGGHEQYF
cdr3_nt: TGCAGTGCTAGAGGGAGACAGGGAGGGCACGAGCAGTACTTC
clone_size: -
j_call: TRBJ2-7
v_call: TRBV20-1
d_call: -

cdr3_aa: CASRQTIYGTGGYTF
cdr3_nt: TGCGCCAGCAGGCAGACCATTTACGGGACAGGTGGCTACACCTTC
clone_size: -
j_call: TRBJ1-2
v_call: TRBV5-1
d_call: TRBD1

cdr3_aa: CSARAGTNPVAFF
cdr3_nt: TGCAGTGCTAGAGCAGGGACAAACCCTGTAGCTTTCTTT
clone_size: -
j_call: TRBJ1-1
v_call: TRBV20-1
d_call: -

cdr3_aa: CASSPGTTTGTEAFF
cdr3_nt: TGTGCCAGCTCACCAGGTACGACCACGGGGACTGAAGCTTTCTTT
clone_size: many
j_call: TRBJ1-1
v_call: TRBV18
d_call: -

cdr3_aa: CASSLRGGRVKTNYGYTF
cdr3_nt: TGTGCCAGCAGCTTAAGGGGTGGAAGGGTCAAAACTAACTATGGCTACACCTTC
clone_size: many
j_call: TRBJ1-2
v_call: TRBV7-8
d_call: -

cdr3_aa: CAWSPGSSYEQYF
cdr3_nt: TGTGCCTGGAGTCCAGGGAGCTCCTACGAGCAGTACTTC
clone_size: -
j_call: TRBJ2-7
v_call: TRBV30
d_call: -

cdr3_aa: CASRSDRDSRGEQYF
cdr3_nt: TGTGCCAGCAGATCTGACCGGGACTCGCGGGGCGAGCAGTACTTC
clone_size: many
j_call: TRBJ2-7
v_call: TRBV27
d_call: -

cdr3_aa: CAWSTARVLTNEKLFF
cdr3_nt: TGTGCCTGGAGTACAGCCCGGGTTTTAACTAATGAAAAACTGTTTTTT
clone_size: -
j_call: TRBJ1-4
v_call: TRBV30
d_call: -

cdr3_aa: CASSLQAGGTQYF
cdr3_nt: TGTGCCAGCAGCCTCCAAGCCGGAGGTACGCAGTATTTT
clone_size: -
j_call: TRBJ2-3
v_call: TRBV3-1
d_call: -

cdr3_aa: CASSSTPSGEQYF
cdr3_nt: TGTGCCAGCAGCTCGACACCCTCAGGCGAGCAGTACTTC
clone_size: few
j_call: TRBJ2-7
v_call: TRBV5-6
d_call: -

cdr3_aa: CASSTSGSVSDTQYF
cdr3_nt: TGTGCCAGCAGTACTAGCGGGAGTGTATCAGATACGCAGTATTTT
clone_size: -
j_call: TRBJ2-3
v_call: TRBV2
d_call: TRBD2

cdr3_aa: CASSLTGTGGNSPLHF
cdr3_nt: TGCGCCAGCAGCTTAACCGGGACAGGGGGTAATTCACCCCTCCACTTT
clone_size: -
j_call: TRBJ1-6
v_call: TRBV5-1
d_call: TRBD1

cdr3_aa: CSARDPGSGNEQFF
cdr3_nt: TGCAGTGCTAGAGATCCCGGGAGTGGTAATGAGCAGTTCTTC
clone_size: -
j_call: TRBJ2-1
v_call: TRBV20-1
d_call: -